This TCR beta chain appears in the sequencing data of a study of blood T cell repertoires in COVID-19. Study-level information: Acute and convalescent COVID-19 specimens originated in the United States, Italy and Spain. T cells, B-cell-depleted T cells, or PBMCs provided the cDNA or gDNA that served as material.

This CDR3 spans 12 amino acids. The germline V and J ends were trimmed by 3 bases and 9 bases, with 11 bases remaining between them. Measured with immunoSEQ multiplex PCR; TCRdb has only the in-frame clones, and not every one. The sample has under 70,000 clones, 79% seen once. Sequenced material: peripheral blood. The source is a woman aged 80 or older with active or convalescent COVID-19. J is TRBJ1-1 and V is TRBV12-3 or TRBV12-4; D might be TRBD1 (5 bases). CDR3 DNA sequence: TGTGCCAGCAGTTTTGGGGCAGCCCAAGCTTTCTTT. It translates to CASSFGAAQAFF.